This T cell receptor beta chain derives from a study of control samples from healthy donors and cancer patients. Profiled with immunoSEQ multiplex PCR; TCRdb holds only in-frame clones, not every one. The sample includes 110,000 or so clones, less than 95% of them seen just once. V dropped 3 bases and J dropped 5 bases, with 15 bases sitting between them. From germline, CDR1 is LNHDA and CDR2 SQIVND (reference sequence). There are 15 residues in the CDR3. The V gene is TRBV19, the J gene TRBJ2-3; D might be TRBD1 (5 bases). This receptor was obtained from a human donor in good health. The donor label of this sample is uncertain. Sequenced material: blood. DNA for the CDR3: TGTGCCAGTAGTATCGGGCAGGGTGTAGGAGATACGCAGTATTTT. Its translation: CASSIGQGVGDTQYF.